The clone carrying this T cell receptor beta chain was found many times. The antigen remains undetermined. Germline lookup yields CDR1 SGHTA and CDR2 FQGTGA. The CDR3 contains 16 residues. V lost 2 bases and J 1 base, leaving 14 bases between the germline ends. Described time point: sample taken at primary tumor resection. Sequencing covered unsorted whole RNA taken from tumor, nontumor lung or frozen PBMC. The donor population consisted of approximately 70 patients with untreated, early-stage non-small cell lung cancer. The data are from a study of spatial heterogeneity in lung cancer. Overall study: Detection consistently yielded more beta chains than alpha chains.

Whole-study results and caveats: Ubiquitous expanded tumor TCRs appeared in blood more at resection than follow-up.

All TCR cDNA molecules were individually tagged with a unique molecular identifier. TCRdb used MiXCR to reprocess the 5' RACE reads, holding one entry per CDR3 protein. Found here are about 39,000 distinct CDR3 sequences, approximately 5.5% of them singletons; the top ten hold 11%. The receptor was isolated from a male donor with early-stage non-small cell lung cancer. Sequences were derived from PBMCs, sampled at surgery. This sequence joins TRBV7-3 and TRBJ1-1, with D perhaps TRBD1 (5 bases). DNA of the CDR3: TGTGCCAGCAGCTTAGATGGGACTTCTCGGAACACTGAAGCTTTCTTT. Protein sequence: CASSLDGTSRNTEAFF.